These 30 T cell receptor beta chains came from one sample sequenced in a study of shared T cell receptors in the human thymus. The assay was immunoSEQ multiplex PCR, and TCRdb's table has in-frame clones only and misses some. The repertoire holds hundreds of thousands of clones, approximately 78% seen once, with 0.013% in the top ten. The same sample was also used in a study of human thymus T cells.

Sequencing was performed on thymocytes. The source of these receptors is a boy in the first two years of life with a congenital heart defect.

The gene calls are TRBV7-9 and TRBJ2-3; D is perhaps TRBD2 (5 bases). This CDR3 spans 14 amino acids. Trimming removed 3 bases from V and 2 bases from J, with 9 bases in between. The germline V gene encodes CDR1 SEHNR and CDR2 FQNEAQ (reference sequence). CDR3 amino acids: CASSFGGYTDTQYF. The CDR3 nucleotides read TGTGCCAGCAGCTTTGGAGGATACACAGATACGCAGTATTTT.

The chain recombines TRBV19 with TRBJ1-5; no firm D call. The CDR3 spans 17 residues. Germline CDR1 reads LNHDA; CDR2 reads SQIVND (reference sequence). V lost 2 bases, J lost 5 bases, and 19 bases lay in between. The CDR3 DNA reads TGTGCCAGTAGTATAATGGTCGCGGGAATTGTCGATCAGCCCCAGCATTTT. Residues: CASSIMVAGIVDQPQHF. Variable domain in full (rest from reference TRBV19 and TRBJ1-5): DGGITQSPKYLFRKEGQNVTLSCEQNLNHDAMYWYRQDPGQGLRLIYYSQIVNDFQKGDIAEGYSVSREKKESFPLTVTSAQKNPTAFYLCASSIMVAGIVDQPQHFGDGTRLSIL.

The gene calls are TRBV19 and TRBJ1-5; 7 bases agree with TRBD1. Per the germline V gene, CDR1 is LNHDA and CDR2 is SQIVND (reference sequence). The CDR3 has 18 amino acids. V lost 2 bases and J lost 6; bases outside the gene matches: 16. CDR3 nucleotides: TGTGCCAGTAGTATAAATGAAAAACTGACAGGGCCGACTCAGCCCCAGCATTTT. This gives the protein CASSINEKLTGPTQPQHF.

V and J are TRBV4-1 and TRBJ2-1, with 12 nucleotides matching TRBD2. The germline gives CDR1 MGHRA, CDR2 YSYEKL. V dropped 1 base and J dropped 9; count of bases not matched to a gene: 7. The CDR3 sequence is 16 residues long. CDR3 in DNA: TGCGCCAGCAGCCAAGTGGGGACTAGCGGGTCGGGTGAGCAGTTCTTC. Its protein is CASSQVGTSGSGEQFF.

For the CDR3, the DNA is TGTGCCAGCAGTGACTCCGCAGGAAGTAACTATGGCTACACCTTC. This codes for CASSDSAGSNYGYTF. The chain has TRBV6-4 and TRBJ1-2, with D uncertain. Trimming took off 0 bases at V and 1 base at J, with 9 bases between the two ends. Germline V lookup: CDR1 MRHNA, CDR2 SNTAGT. This CDR3 is built from 15 residues.

Concerning this clone: Compared with germline, one end of the junction differs, possibly owing to a read error. V gene TRBV7-9 combines with J gene TRBJ2-7; TRBD2 matches at 12 bases. The length of the CDR3 is 12 residues. The germline gives CDR1 SEHNR, CDR2 FQNEAQ (reference sequence). This CDR3 reads CASSQTSGRYVF. The CDR3 DNA reads as TGTGCCAGCAGTCAGACTAGCGGGAGATATGTCTTC.

This chain connects TRBV30 to TRBJ1-4; 12 nucleotides line up with TRBD1. Germline V lookup: CDR1 GTSNPN, CDR2 SVGIG (reference sequence). CDR3 size: 19 residues. V lost 4 bases and J lost 1; bases outside the gene matches: 13. The CDR3 sequence is CAWNSTGTGGPLTNEKLFF. CDR3 coding DNA: TGTGCCTGGAACTCTACCGGGACAGGGGGCCCCTTAACTAATGAAAAACTGTTTTTT.

In DNA form, the CDR3 reads TGTGCCAGCAGTGATCTTCCGGGACTAGCGGGAGACGACTCCTACAATGAGCAGTTCTTC. Translation gives CASSDLPGLAGDDSYNEQFF. The rearrangement links TRBV28 to TRBJ2-1, with 14 bases identical to TRBD2. The V segment lost 5 bases and the J segment 0 bases; nucleotides outside the gene matches: 12. The CDR3 is 20 amino acids. CDR1 is MDHEN, CDR2 SYDVKM, per germline.

The chain carries TRBV27 and TRBJ2-7, with a weak D call TRBD1 (5 bases). Germline V gene lookup returns CDR1 MNHEY and CDR2 SMNVEV (reference sequence). Deletions cut 5 bases from V and 2 bases from J, with 13 bases between. The CDR3 loop spans 14 amino acids. The CDR3 here is CASSMSTGAYEQYF. The DNA for the CDR3 is TGTGCCAGCAGTATGAGTACAGGAGCCTACGAGCAGTACTTC.

The rearrangement uses TRBV29-1 and TRBJ1-4; TRBD1 might be the D (6 bases). V shed 3 bases and J shed 10 bases, with 21 bases lying between them. This CDR3 has 15 residues. Germline V gene data show CDR1 as SQVTM and CDR2 as ANQGSEA. The CDR3 region is CSVEGAGWPDGKLFF. CDR3 DNA: TGCAGCGTTGAGGGGGCAGGGTGGCCGGATGGAAAACTGTTTTTT.

This clone was observed once. The J gene is TRBJ2-7, the V gene TRBV27, with a weak D call TRBD1 (5 bases). The CDR3 consists of 15 residues. Germline CDR1 and CDR2: MNHEY and SMNVEV (reference sequence). Between the trimmed V and J ends, which lost 6 bases and 0 bases, there was a span of 15 bases. CDR3 sequence (DNA): TGTGCCAGCAGGGATGACAGTCCCCTCTCCTACGAGCAGTACTTC. This codes for CASRDDSPLSYEQYF.

Of note for this clone: Other DNA sequences within the sample encode an identical CDR3. CDR3 region: CASSPRTGDYGYTF. CDR3 coding DNA: TGCGCCAGCAGCCCTAGGACAGGGGACTATGGCTACACCTTC. The J gene is TRBJ1-2, the V gene TRBV5-1, with 9 bases lining up with TRBD1. The CDR3 length is 14 residues. V dropped 4 bases and J dropped 3; count of bases not matched to a gene: 4. Looked up from germline, CDR1 is SGHRS and CDR2 is YFSETQ. The whole variable domain, filled in from reference TRBV5-1 and TRBJ1-2, reads KAGVTQTPRYLIKTRGQQVTLSCSPISGHRSVSWYQQTPGQGLQFLFEYFSETQRNKGNFPGRFSGRQFSNSRSEMNVSTLELGDSALYLCASSPRTGDYGYTFGSGTRLTVV.

The gene calls are TRBV5-1 and TRBJ2-1; TRBD2 might be the D (5 bases). The CDR3 has 13 amino acids. Trimming cost V 2 bases and J 6 bases, with 9 bases left between them. Germline CDR1 and CDR2: SGHRS and YFSETQ. The CDR3 region is CASSFEGTNEQFF. The CDR3 coding sequence is TGCGCCAGCAGCTTTGAGGGAACCAATGAGCAGTTCTTC.

This clone was found a few times. J is TRBJ2-7 and V is TRBV28; 9 bases map to TRBD1. This CDR3 is built from 14 residues. CDR1 and CDR2 from the germline V gene are MDHEN and SYDVKM. V lost 5 bases to trimming and J lost 4 bases; unmatched junction nucleotides: 6. Here the CDR3 DNA reads TGTGCCAGCAGTCACCGGGACAGGGTATACGAGCAGTACTTC. Protein: CASSHRDRVYEQYF.

The V and J genes are TRBV6-6 and TRBJ1-5; no clear D gene. CDR3 length equals 16 residues. Between the trimmed V and J ends, which lost 0 bases and 0 bases, there was a span of 9 bases. Germline-derived CDR1 and CDR2 are MNHNY and SVGAGI (reference sequence). Here the CDR3 DNA reads TGTGCCAGCAGTTACTCGAAGAGAAATAGCAATCAGCCCCAGCATTTT. Protein: CASSYSKRNSNQPQHF.

The chain has TRBV5-6 and TRBJ1-1; D is possibly TRBD1 (5 bases). The V end lost 1 base, the J end lost 5 bases, and 12 bases lay between the germline ends. The CDR3 loop spans 14 amino acids. Germline V lookup: CDR1 SGHDT, CDR2 YYEEEE. CDR3 nucleotides: TGTGCCAGCAGCTTGCTCTCAGGGCGGACTGAAGCTTTCTTT. Protein sequence: CASSLLSGRTEAFF.

This chain uses TRBV7-9 with TRBJ1-1; D unresolved. From germline, CDR1 is SEHNR and CDR2 FQNEAQ (reference sequence). V gave up 7 bases and J gave up 6 bases, with 21 bases separating them. The CDR3 has 15 amino acids. The CDR3 DNA sequence: TGTGCCAGCACCTCCCTGGAGTTACTACCCCCTGAAGCTTTCTTT. It codes for CASTSLELLPPEAFF.

The chain carries TRBV18 and TRBJ2-1; 9 bases are shared with TRBD1. Germline-derived CDR1 and CDR2 are KGHSH and LQKENI. The CDR3 length is 18 residues. Unmatched junction bases numbered 17, after V lost 3 bases and J lost 8 bases. CDR3: CASSPVHLGDRETYEQFF. CDR3 coding DNA: TGTGCCAGCTCACCTGTCCACCTAGGGGACAGGGAAACATATGAGCAGTTCTTC.

The chain combines TRBV7-6 with TRBJ2-1; a possible D gene is TRBD1 (8 bases). CDR3 length: 13 residues. Germline lookup yields CDR1 SGHVS and CDR2 FNYEAQ. Between the trimmed V and J ends, which lost 5 bases and 10 bases, there was a span of 15 bases. CDR3 coding DNA: TGTGCCAGCAGCCTGGACAGGGAGGGGGAGCAGTTCTTC. Translating it yields CASSLDREGEQFF.

This chain links TRBV27 with TRBJ2-5, with D hard to call. The V end lost 5 bases, the J end lost 3 bases, and 10 bases lay between the germline ends. CDR3 size: 13 residues. CDR1 is MNHEY and CDR2 is SMNVEV in the germline V gene (reference sequence). This CDR3 is CASSPTPKETQYF. CDR3 DNA sequence: TGTGCCAGCAGTCCAACACCCAAAGAGACCCAGTACTTC.

This clone was seen just once. The chain is built from TRBV5-1 and TRBJ1-1; TRBD1 might be the D (6 bases). Germline V gives CDR1 SGHRS, CDR2 YFSETQ. Trimming took 5 bases from V and 6 from J, leaving 8 bases between them. CDR3 size: 11 residues. CDR3 DNA: TGCGCCAGCAGAGGGGGGGCTGAAGCTTTCTTT. It translates to CASRGGAEAFF.

This clone came up once. This chain links TRBV11-2 with TRBJ1-1; D uncertain. Trimming stripped 1 base from V and 3 bases from J, with 6 bases between. This CDR3 is 13 amino acids long. Germline assignment: CDR1 SGHAT and CDR2 FQNNGV. The CDR3 DNA reads TGTGCCAGCAGCTTAGGACACTACACTGAAGCTTTCTTT. It is translated as CASSLGHYTEAFF.

This clone has just a few counts. The CDR3 region is CASRCPGDSHNYGYTF. The CDR3 DNA is TGTGCCAGCAGATGTCCCGGGGACAGCCATAACTATGGCTACACCTTC. The chain carries TRBV7-2 and TRBJ1-2, with 7 bases aligning to TRBD1. Germline V gene data show CDR1 as SGHTA and CDR2 as FQGNSA. V shed 6 bases, J shed 1 base, and the junction held 11 bases outside the gene matches. This CDR3 contains 16 residues.

The V call is TRBV28, the J call TRBJ1-3; D may be TRBD1 (5 bases). Germline CDR1 MDHEN, CDR2 SYDVKM. The V end lost 2 bases, the J end lost 0 bases, and 23 bases lay between the germline ends. The CDR3 length is 20 residues. The chain's CDR3 is CASSLLRRGLGHFSGNTIYF. The DNA for the CDR3 is TGTGCCAGCAGTTTACTCCGGAGGGGACTCGGGCACTTCTCTGGAAACACCATATATTTT.

V usage is TRBV27 and J usage is TRBJ2-1, with D possibly matching TRBD1 (6 bases). The length of the CDR3 is 14 residues. Trimming took 3 bases from V and 2 from J, leaving 8 bases between them. Per the germline V gene, CDR1 is MNHEY and CDR2 is SMNVEV (reference sequence). The CDR3 DNA sequence: TGTGCCAGCAGTTTGGACAGACCCTACAATGAGCAGTTCTTC. It is translated as CASSLDRPYNEQFF.

The J gene is TRBJ1-4, the V gene TRBV28; 7 bases agree with TRBD1. This CDR3 has 18 amino acids. Germline loops: CDR1 MDHEN, CDR2 SYDVKM. With 5 bases clipped from V and 5 bases from J, the junction kept 17 bases outside the gene matches. DNA of the CDR3: TGTGCCAGCAGTCCTCCTGGGGTGACAGGGCAGGGAAATGAAAAACTGTTTTTT. Amino acid sequence: CASSPPGVTGQGNEKLFF.

This clone was found a few times. The rearrangement joins TRBV25-1 to TRBJ2-7; D possibly corresponds to TRBD2 (6 bases). The CDR3 totals 13 residues. V dropped 3 bases and J dropped 4 bases, with 10 bases sitting between them. The germline CDR1 and CDR2 sequences are MGHDK and SYGVNS. CDR3 protein: CASSDGSLYEQYF. The DNA of the CDR3 is TGTGCCAGCAGTGACGGGAGCCTATACGAGCAGTACTTC.

The chain employs TRBV19 and TRBJ1-5; 9 bases line up with TRBD1. This CDR3 has 16 amino acids. CDR1 and CDR2 (germline): LNHDA, SQIVND (reference sequence). V trimming: 6 bases; J trimming: 5 bases; junction bases outside the gene matches: 11. The CDR3 here is CASSPGQGWVYQPQHF. CDR3 DNA sequence: TGTGCCAGTAGCCCGGGACAGGGTTGGGTCTATCAGCCCCAGCATTTT.

The chain combines TRBV28 with TRBJ2-3, with D perhaps matching TRBD2 (5 bases). Germline V gene lookup returns CDR1 MDHEN and CDR2 SYDVKM. The CDR3 sequence is 14 residues long. With 6 bases removed from V and 6 bases from J, the gap between germline ends came to 16 bases. CDR3 sequence: CASSSTSAWDTQYF. The CDR3 DNA reads TGTGCCAGCAGCTCAACTAGTGCTTGGGATACGCAGTATTTT.

This clone was counted a few times. V gene TRBV5-1 combines with J gene TRBJ1-1; TRBD1 matches 8 bases. Germline lookup yields CDR1 SGHRS and CDR2 YFSETQ. This CDR3 spans 14 amino acids. Trimming cost V 4 bases and J 5 bases; bases outside gene matches: 7. CDR3 DNA: TGCGCCAGCAGCGCAGGGGGCGGATGGACTGAAGCTTTCTTT. Its protein is CASSAGGGWTEAFF.